This T cell receptor beta chain derives from a study of blood T cell repertoires in COVID-19. Study as a whole: Samples taken during acute and convalescent COVID-19 were collected in the United States, Italy and Spain. T cells, B-cell-depleted T cells, or PBMCs provided the cDNA or gDNA that served as material.

V shed 7 bases, J shed 6 bases, and the junction held 4 bases outside the gene matches. CDR3 length: 11 amino acids. CDR1 and CDR2 from the germline V gene are DFQATT and SNEGSKA (reference sequence). During active infection, Seattle patients enrolled and were then monitored through disease. Libraries were prepared by immunoSEQ multiplex PCR; TCRdb keeps only in-frame clonotypes and omits some of them. The data show 200,000 to 300,000 clones, with about 82% seen just once and over 5.5% held by the top ten. This receptor was obtained from a woman aged 80 or over with COVID-19, enrolled during active disease. The V and J genes are TRBV20-1 and TRBJ1-2; 8 positions match TRBD1. Sequenced: peripheral blood. CDR3 amino acids: CSEGQANGYTF. The CDR3 DNA reads as TGCAGTGAGGGACAGGCAAATGGCTACACCTTC.